A selection of T cell receptor beta chains follows, all from one sample in a study of Tregs in tolerant kidney transplant recipients. Method: immunoSEQ multiplex PCR; TCRdb's copy keeps in-frame clones and lacks some. The sample yields 85,000 to 90,000 clones, more than 90% seen once. The source material was CD8+ T cells from blood. Receptor source: a human donor in good health. Both conserved end residues are part of each CDR3. D genes are given only for firm matches. A clone size is listed for some rows: how often the clone was seen (once, few, many), or a class if it is expanded.

J gene | clone size | V gene | D gene | CDR3 DNA | CDR3 protein
TRBJ1-1 | - | TRBV30 | TRBD1 | TGTGCCTGGACACAGGGGAGCACTGAAGCTTTCTTT | CAWTQGSTEAFF
TRBJ1-4 | - | TRBV4-1 | - | TGCGCCAGCAGCCAAGGGGTCAGGTCGAATGAAAAACTGTTTTTT | CASSQGVRSNEKLFF
TRBJ2-5 | - | TRBV21-1 | - | TGTGCCAGCAGCAAAGATGATGGGGGAGACAGGGGGCGCATCGGAGAGACCCAGTACTTC | CASSKDDGGDRGRIGETQYF
TRBJ2-1 | once | TRBV7-9 | - | TGTGCCAGCAGCCTACCTGCAGGGGAAAACAATGAGCAGTTCTTC | CASSLPAGENNEQFF
TRBJ2-3 | - | TRBV14 | TRBD1 | TGTGCCAGCAGCACCGGGACAGGGGGCGCAGATACGCAGTATTTT | CASSTGTGGADTQYF
TRBJ2-7 | - | TRBV6-1 | - | TGTGCCAGTGATAACCCCTCCTACGAGCAGTACTTC | CASDNPSYEQYF
TRBJ2-4 | - | TRBV7-6 | TRBD1 | TGTGCCAGCAGCCCGCATCTCGGGACAGAAAACATTCAGTACTTC | CASSPHLGTENIQYF
TRBJ1-5 | - | TRBV6-6 | TRBD1 | TGTGCCAGCAGTTACGGAGGGGGCGTCGATCAGCCCCAGCATTTT | CASSYGGGVDQPQHF
TRBJ2-7 | - | TRBV19 | - | TGTGCCAGTAGTATAGGAACGAGCTACGAGCAGTACTTC | CASSIGTSYEQYF
TRBJ2-3 | - | TRBV27 | - | TGTGCCAGCAGTCTGGGACAGGGGGACTGGCAGCCTCCTAGCGGGAGGGCCCCATCGCAGTATTTT | CASSLGQGDWQPPSGRAPSQYF
TRBJ2-3 | - | TRBV13 | TRBD1 | TGTGCCAGCAGTCCGACAGGGGGGAATACGCAGTATTTT | CASSPTGGNTQYF
TRBJ1-6 | - | TRBV19 | TRBD1 | TGTGCCAGCAGGGACAGGGGACTATATAATTCACCCCTCCACTTT | CASRDRGLYNSPLHF
TRBJ2-5 | - | TRBV7-8 | - | TGTGCCAGCAGCTTACTGGTAGCGTGGGAGACCCAGTACTTC | CASSLLVAWETQYF
TRBJ2-1 | - | TRBV5-4 | - | TGTGCCAGCAGCGGCTCGAGGGGTGAGCAGTTCTTC | CASSGSRGEQFF
TRBJ2-1 | - | TRBV29-1 | - | TGCAGCGTTGAAGATCAAACAGATATGAATGAGCAGTTCTTC | CSVEDQTDMNEQFF
TRBJ2-1 | once | TRBV2 | - | TGTGCCAGCCAAGGGCAGGGGCAGGGACTCTACAATGAGCAGTTCTTC | CASQGQGQGLYNEQFF
TRBJ2-7 | - | TRBV11-2 | - | TGTGCCAGCAGCTTATCGGGGGAAAACTACGAGCAGTACTTC | CASSLSGENYEQYF
TRBJ2-1 | - | TRBV30 | - | TGTGCCTGGAGTGTCGCTCGCAAGTTAGATGAGCAGTTCTTC | CAWSVARKLDEQFF
TRBJ1-6 | - | TRBV6-1 | TRBD1 | TGTGCCAGCAGTGAGATAACAGGGGGAGGCTCACCCCTCCACTTT | CASSEITGGGSPLHF
TRBJ2-2 | once | TRBV11-3 | - | TGTGCCAGCAGCCCGTTGGACACCGGGGAGCTGTTTTTT | CASSPLDTGELFF
TRBJ2-7 | - | TRBV4-1 | - | TGCGCCAGCAGCCCGACACGCTCCTACGAGCAGTACTTC | CASSPTRSYEQYF
TRBJ2-7 | - | TRBV13 | TRBD2 | TGTGCCAGCAGCCTGCGGGGGGGATTCTCCTACGAGCAGTACTTC | CASSLRGGFSYEQYF
TRBJ2-1 | once | TRBV4-1 | TRBD2 | TGCGCCAGCAGCCAGGGACTAGCGGGAGTGGAGCTTTCAGACAATGAGCAGTTCTTC | CASSQGLAGVELSDNEQFF
TRBJ2-7 | - | TRBV11-2 | TRBD2 | TGTGCCAGCAGCTTAGAGCCGGGACTAAACTACGAGCAGTACTTC | CASSLEPGLNYEQYF
TRBJ1-3 | - | TRBV13 | - | TGTGCCAGCAGCTTAGTTGGAGGGGCTGGAAACACCATATATTTT | CASSLVGGAGNTIYF
TRBJ1-5 | - | TRBV27 | - | TGTGCCAGCAGTCTACCCCGAGGACCCCAGCATTTT | CASSLPRGPQHF
TRBJ2-3 | - | TRBV4-1 | - | TGCGCCTGCCAGTTTGGCCCCGGACAATCAGATACGCAGTATTTT | CACQFGPGQSDTQYF
TRBJ2-2 | - | TRBV19 | - | TGTGCCAGTTCCGCCCGGGGCTACGGAGCTTCCGGCACCGGGGAGCTGTTTTTT | CASSARGYGASGTGELFF
TRBJ1-1 | - | TRBV7-8 | - | TGTGCCAGCAGCCTAAGGGCCCAGAGGGGCACTGAAGCTTTCTTT | CASSLRAQRGTEAFF
TRBJ2-5 | - | TRBV4-2 | TRBD2 | TGTGCCAGCAGCCCCCGACTAGCGGGGCTGTACCAAGAGACCCAGTACTTC | CASSPRLAGLYQETQYF
TRBJ2-7 | - | TRBV7-9 | TRBD1 | TGTGCCAGCAGCTTTATGCGGGACAGGATCGAGCAGTACTTC | CASSFMRDRIEQYF
TRBJ1-1 | - | TRBV18 | TRBD1 | TGTGCCAGCTCACCACGGGACAGGGTCGGAAACACTGAAGCTTTCTTT | CASSPRDRVGNTEAFF
TRBJ2-5 | once | TRBV14 | - | TGTGCCAGCAGCCAAGAAACATCAAGGACCCAGTACTTC | CASSQETSRTQYF
TRBJ2-1 | - | TRBV29-1 | - | TGCAGCGTTGAAGCAGACAATGAGCAGTTCTTC | CSVEADNEQFF
TRBJ2-1 | - | TRBV6-5 | TRBD2 | TGTGCCAGCAGATTGGGACTAGCGTCCTACAATGAGCAGTTCTTC | CASRLGLASYNEQFF
TRBJ2-7 | - | TRBV11-1 | - | TGTGCCAGCAGCTTAGCGGAGACCTTCTACGAGCAGTACTTC | CASSLAETFYEQYF
TRBJ2-2 | - | TRBV27 | - | TGTGCCAGCAGTCCAAGGGGGGAGAGACCCGGGGAGCTGTTTTTT | CASSPRGERPGELFF
TRBJ2-7 | - | TRBV9 | - | TGTGCCAGCAGCCCACAATCTACAGTTTACGAGCAGTACTTC | CASSPQSTVYEQYF
TRBJ2-5 | - | TRBV6-5 | TRBD2 | TGTGCCAGCAGTTACTTCGGACTAGTCGTAGGTGAGACCCAGTACTTC | CASSYFGLVVGETQYF
TRBJ2-5 | - | TRBV7-8 | TRBD2 | TGTGCCAGCAGCTTACCTAGCGGGAGAAAGGAGACCCAGTACTTC | CASSLPSGRKETQYF
TRBJ1-1 | - | TRBV27 | TRBD1 | TGTGCCAGCACCGCAGGGGGGGGCACTGAAGCTTTCTTT | CASTAGGGTEAFF
TRBJ2-5 | once | TRBV4-2 | - | TGTGCCAGCAGCCAAGAAGGGGAGACCCAGTACTTC | CASSQEGETQYF
TRBJ1-4 | - | TRBV7-9 | - | TGTGCCAGCAGCTTAAATGCCTTCTCGGGGACTAATGAAAAACTGTTTTTT | CASSLNAFSGTNEKLFF